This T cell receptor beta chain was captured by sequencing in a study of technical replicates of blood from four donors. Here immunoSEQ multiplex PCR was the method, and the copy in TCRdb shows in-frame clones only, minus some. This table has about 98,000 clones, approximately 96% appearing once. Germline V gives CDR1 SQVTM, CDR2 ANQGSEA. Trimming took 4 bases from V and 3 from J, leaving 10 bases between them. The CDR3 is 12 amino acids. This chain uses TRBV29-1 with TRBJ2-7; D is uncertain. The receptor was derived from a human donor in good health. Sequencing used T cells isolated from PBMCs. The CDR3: CSVGLDRYEQYF. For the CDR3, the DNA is TGCAGCGTTGGGCTAGACCGCTACGAGCAGTACTTC.